This paragraph covers one TCR beta chain sequence. Many counts were recorded for this clonotype. It has no known antigen specificity. Nothing much larger sits one base from this clone, and base qualities are not available. The CDR3 holds 15 amino acids from the cysteine to the phenylalanine. CDR3 DNA is the only sequence kept; it has 45 bases, read in frame from the first base. V is trimmed back by 2 bases and J by 3 bases, and the junction contains 4 bases that no gene match accounts for. In the germline V gene, CDR1 corresponds to SGHRS and CDR2 to YFSETQ. To prepare the library, PCR was applied. This sample was sequenced with an Illumina HiSeq 2500. TCR libraries were prepared with molecular barcoding, using unique molecular identifiers to normalize TCRbeta repertoire quantification. TCRdb reprocessed the public reads (quality trimming at Q25 with fastp, clone calling with MiXCR) and kept in-frame beta chains. Rows with one shared CDR3 protein collapse into an entry with the most common genes and DNA. The sample has about 72,000 distinct CDR3 sequences on record, 6% to 8% of them singletons. Less than 3% of the sample is in the top ten clones.

The data derive from a study of T-cell reconstitution after alpha-beta-depleted transplantation in children (dated by TCRdb to about 2016). Regarding the study in general: The study quantitatively tracked T-cell immune reconstitution after TCRalphabeta/CD19-depleted allogeneic hematopoietic cell transplantation in children using TCR repertoire profiling.

Sequencing was performed on PBMCs from the stem cell graft donor, taken from the stem cell graft. This receptor was obtained from a human donor who donated a stem cell graft to a child with acute lymphoblastic leukemia. Rearrangement joined TRBV5-1 to TRBJ2-5; 10 middle bases align to TRBD2. The DNA sequence is given as TGCGCCAGCAGCTTTACGCTAGCGGGAGAAGAGACCCAGTACTTC. It translates as CASSFTLAGEETQYF. When the CDR3 is completed using the reference TRBV5-1 and TRBJ2-5 genes on either side, the full variable domain is KAGVTQTPRYLIKTRGQQVTLSCSPISGHRSVSWYQQTPGQGLQFLFEYFSETQRNKGNFPGRFSGRQFSNSRSEMNVSTLELGDSALYLCASSFTLAGEETQYFGPGTRLLVL.